This T cell receptor (beta chain) was sequenced during a study of type 1 and type 2 diabetes patients. About the research overall: Donors were type 1 diabetes, type 2 diabetes, or nondiabetic controls.

This clonotype was observed a handful of times. The CDR3 has 13 amino acids. Unmatched junction bases numbered 4, after V lost 5 bases and J lost 3 bases. Germline assignment: CDR1 MNHNS and CDR2 SASEGT. Genomic DNA was the PCR template. Amplification of the beta chain CDR3 used 30 forward and 13 reverse multiplex primers. TCRdb analysed the multiplex PCR reads with MiXCR anew, one entry per CDR3 protein. This sample yields under 300,000 distinct CDR3 sequences, of which approximately 45% are seen a single time; roughly an eighth belongs to the top ten. This clonotype was obtained from a man aged 18 to 30 with type 2 diabetes. Sequenced: peripheral blood mononuclear cells (PBMCs). The chain is built from TRBV6-1 and TRBJ2-7, with 7 nucleotides matching TRBD1. The CDR3 DNA reads TGTGCCAGCAGTATCGGGACAGACTACGAGCAGTACTTC. Protein sequence: CASSIGTDYEQYF.